This T cell receptor (beta chain) was captured by sequencing in a study of shared clonotypes between healthy human individuals. Notes on the study in general: Sharing across four donors was highest in naive CD4 (about 5%) and lowest in memory CD8 (around 0.4%).

Every immunoSEQ plate was one replicate of a subset's evenly spread DNA. Profiling relied on immunoSEQ multiplex PCR, and the TCRdb table lists in-frame clones only, not all of them. The table shows over a million clones, with about 96% occurring only once. The CDR3 is 17 residues long. Germline lookup yields CDR1 SGDLS and CDR2 YYNGEE. V shed 9 bases and J shed 0 bases, with 21 bases lying between them. Note on this clone: Its specificity is not known.

This clonotype originated in a young man in good health. The chain combines TRBV9 with TRBJ1-4; D unclear. Source material: naive CD4+ T cells sorted from blood. Regarding subset: CD45RA+ positively selected. CDR3 DNA sequence: TGTGCCAACCTAACAGATCTTCTCGGGACAACTAATGAAAAACTGTTTTTT. As protein: CANLTDLLGTTNEKLFF.